This T cell receptor (beta chain) was observed in a study of cytomegalovirus exposure and HLA in healthy donors. 13 Jbeta primers and 60 Vbeta primers were used for the PCR. Generated by immunoSEQ multiplex PCR, the TCRdb table keeps only in-frame clones and is missing some. Here the sample spans about 180,000 clones, around 74% being singletons. A single count supports this clone. With 5 bases removed from V and 5 bases from J, the gap between germline ends came to 12 bases. The germline gives CDR1 MNHEY, CDR2 SMNVEV (reference sequence). The CDR3 consists of 14 residues. Sequenced: PBMCs. This sequence was found in a male donor in good health and CMV-seronegative. This chain uses TRBV27 with TRBJ2-2; possible D gene TRBD1, 6 bases. CDR3 DNA: TGTGCCAGCAGTCGAGACAGGCAGACCGGGGAGCTGTTTTTT. It encodes CASSRDRQTGELFF.